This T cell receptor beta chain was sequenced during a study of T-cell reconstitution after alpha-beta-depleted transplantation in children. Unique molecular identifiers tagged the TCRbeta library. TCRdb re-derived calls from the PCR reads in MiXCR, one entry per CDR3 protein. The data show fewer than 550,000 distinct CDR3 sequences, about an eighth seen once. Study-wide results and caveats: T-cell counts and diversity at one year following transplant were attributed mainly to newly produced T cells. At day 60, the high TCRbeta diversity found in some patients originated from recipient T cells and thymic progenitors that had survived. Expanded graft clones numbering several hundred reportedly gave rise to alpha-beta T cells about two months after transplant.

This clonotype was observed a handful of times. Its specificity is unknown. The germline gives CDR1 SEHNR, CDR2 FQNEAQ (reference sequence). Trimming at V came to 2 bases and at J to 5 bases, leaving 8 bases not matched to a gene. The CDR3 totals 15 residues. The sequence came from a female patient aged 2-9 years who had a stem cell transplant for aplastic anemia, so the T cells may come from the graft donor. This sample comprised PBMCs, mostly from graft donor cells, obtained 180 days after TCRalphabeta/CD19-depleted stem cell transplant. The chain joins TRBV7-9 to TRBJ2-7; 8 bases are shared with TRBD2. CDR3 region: CASSLSSGSPHEQYF. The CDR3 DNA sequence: TGTGCCAGCAGCTTATCCAGCGGGAGTCCCCACGAGCAGTACTTC.